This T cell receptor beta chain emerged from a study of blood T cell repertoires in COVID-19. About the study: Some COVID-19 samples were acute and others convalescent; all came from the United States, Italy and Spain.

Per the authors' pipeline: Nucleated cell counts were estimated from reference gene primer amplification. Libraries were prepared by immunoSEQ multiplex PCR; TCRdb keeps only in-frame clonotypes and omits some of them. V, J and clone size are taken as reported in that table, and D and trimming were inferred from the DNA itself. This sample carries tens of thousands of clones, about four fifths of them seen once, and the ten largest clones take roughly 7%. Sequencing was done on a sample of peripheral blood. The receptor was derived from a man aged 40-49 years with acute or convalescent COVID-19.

CDR3 region: CASSFPTYEQYF. The DNA of the CDR3 is TGTGCCAGCAGTTTCCCCACCTACGAGCAGTACTTC. V is TRBV28 and J is TRBJ2-7, with D hard to call. The CDR3 totals 12 residues. The V gene lost 3 bases and the J gene lost 2 bases, with 5 bases spanning the gap. The germline V gene has CDR1 MDHEN and CDR2 SYDVKM.